The 4 T cell receptor beta chains below come from one sample, sequenced in a study of blood T cells in healthy people across ages. A sample-barcoded 5' primer and a J-beta primer mix were used in a second PCR of roughly 7 to 11 cycles. TCRdb used MiXCR to reprocess the 5' RACE reads, holding one entry per CDR3 protein. The sample carries roughly 1,500,000 distinct CDR3 sequences, roughly 30% recorded once. Material for sequencing was blood. These TCRs come from a woman in her 30s in good health.

This clonotype appeared a few times. This chain links TRBV15 with TRBJ2-7, with 7 bases fitting TRBD1. CDR1 and CDR2 from the germline V gene are LNHNV and YYDKDF (reference sequence). The V segment lost 1 base and the J segment 5 bases; nucleotides outside the gene matches: 14. The CDR3 is made up of 17 amino acids. Here the CDR3 reads CATSRGFRRQGRHEQYF. CDR3 nucleotides: TGTGCCACCAGCAGAGGATTCCGGAGACAGGGAAGACACGAGCAGTACTTC.

The chain has TRBV5-4 and TRBJ2-1, with TRBD2 matching 8 bases. In germline, CDR1 is SGHNT, CDR2 YYREEE (reference sequence). Losses at the gene ends were 0 bases for V and 9 bases for J; bases not matched to a gene: 5. The CDR3 totals 14 residues. CDR3 coding DNA: TGTGCCAGCAGCTTGGAACTAGCGGCGAGTGAGCAGTTCTTC. Encoded protein: CASSLELAASEQFF.

With respect to this clonotype: Sequence at one end of the junction differs from germline and may be a read error. This chain joins TRBV3-1 and TRBJ2-7; D is undetermined. The end of the DNA fits TRBJ2-5 better, so the J call may be wrong. The V gene's germline CDR1 is LGHDT and CDR2 YNNKEL (reference sequence). The CDR3 is 12 amino acids. CDR3 DNA sequence: TGTGTCAGCAGCCAAGACACAGAGACCCAGTACTTC. Amino acids: CVSSQDTETQYF.

This clonotype was observed many times. The germline gene is not matched at one end of the junction; a read error may be the cause. This rearrangement joins TRBV5-1 to TRBJ2-3, with TRBD2 as a possible D gene (6 bases). CDR1 and CDR2 (germline): SGHRS, YFSETQ. The CDR3 is 14 amino acids. The CDR3 sequence is CASSSGTSTDTQYF. The CDR3 DNA is TGTGCCAGCAGCTCCGGGACTAGCACAGATACGCAGTATTTT.